The clone carrying this T cell receptor (beta chain) has a handful of counts. The data were taken from a study of blood T cell repertoires in COVID-19. Study overall: There were acute and convalescent COVID-19 samples, and they came from the United States, Italy and Spain. PBMCs, B-cell-depleted T cells, or T cells were the source of the cDNA or gDNA that made up the material.

CDR3 length: 14 residues. V trimming: 3 bases; J trimming: 6 bases; junction bases outside the gene matches: 10. Germline assignment: CDR1 DFQATT and CDR2 SNEGSKA (reference sequence). Original analysis: Reference gene primers were amplified, and this amplification served to estimate nucleated cell counts. The table came from immunoSEQ multiplex PCR; TCRdb's copy has only in-frame clones and leaves some out. The DNA was the basis for D and trimming; V, J and clone size are from that table. The sample lists tens of thousands of clones; over 75% were seen once. Specimen: peripheral blood. The TCR was taken from a human donor in a cohort sampled during active COVID-19. The V and J genes are TRBV20-1 and TRBJ1-1, with 7 bases matching TRBD1. CDR3 sequence: CSASTGDSRAEAFF. The CDR3 DNA sequence: TGCAGTGCTAGTACAGGGGACAGTAGGGCTGAAGCTTTCTTT.